The 31 T cell receptor beta chains listed next were all sequenced from one sample in a study of T cells in Graves' hyperthyroidism and ophthalmopathy (dated by TCRdb to between 2019 and 2020). Preparation of the library involved multiplex PCR. The run used an Illumina HiSeq 2000. Amplification of TCR beta CDR3 regions was carried out from RNA transcripts. The TCR CDR3 was subjected to a first round of RT-PCR using the HTBI primer set and the Qiagen OneStep RT-PCR kit. TCRdb took the public reads, trimmed them with fastp at Q25, ran MiXCR for clone calling and kept in-frame beta chains. Each CDR3 protein appears once, grouped with its most common genes and DNA. The sample contains some 400,000 distinct CDR3 sequences, approximately 15% of them found a single time. Clones ranked in the top ten supply 11% of the sample. Source material: blood. These receptors all come from a woman aged 55-75 years with Graves' hyperthyroidism.

There are many counts of this clonotype. The chain couples TRBV12-3 or TRBV12-4 to TRBJ2-1, with D maybe TRBD2 (5 bases). CDR3 length: 16 amino acids. Trimming left V 1 base short and J 0 bases short, with 10 bases between. CDR3 DNA sequence: TGTGCCAGCAGTTTAGTCCCGGGAAGCTCCTACAATGAGCAGTTCTTC. It encodes CASSLVPGSSYNEQFF.

This clonotype has a count of ten or more. The V and J genes are TRBV5-4 and TRBJ2-2; 8 bases map to TRBD1. CDR1 SGHNT and CDR2 YYREEE come from the germline V gene (reference sequence). The length of the CDR3 is 16 residues. The trim removed 0 bases at V and 0 bases at J, leaving 1 base unmatched. CDR3 in amino acids: CASSLGQGTNTGELFF. CDR3 nucleotides: TGTGCCAGCAGCTTGGGACAGGGGACGAACACCGGGGAGCTGTTTTTT.

Many counts were recorded for this clonotype. This chain joins TRBV19 and TRBJ1-1, with D hard to call. Germline CDR1 is LNHDA and CDR2 is SQIVND (reference sequence). The CDR3 is 13 residues long. The V end was cut by 5 bases, the J end by 1 base, with 8 bases between. The CDR3 here is CASSQTQNTEAFF. DNA of the CDR3: TGTGCCAGTAGTCAAACACAGAACACTGAAGCTTTCTTT. The variable domain in full, completed from reference TRBV19 and TRBJ1-1, reads DGGITQSPKYLFRKEGQNVTLSCEQNLNHDAMYWYRQDPGQGLRLIYYSQIVNDFQKGDIAEGYSVSREKKESFPLTVTSAQKNPTAFYLCASSQTQNTEAFFGQGTRLTVV.

The chain recombines TRBV27 with TRBJ2-3; TRBD1 matches at 8 bases. This CDR3 comprises 15 residues. CDR1 MNHEY and CDR2 SMNVEV come from the germline V gene (reference sequence). Losses at the gene ends were 6 bases for V and 1 base for J; bases not matched to a gene: 6. The CDR3 DNA reads as TGTGCCAGCAGGCTCCCGGGACAGGGCACAGATACGCAGTATTTT. It translates to CASRLPGQGTDTQYF.

This chain uses TRBV3-1 with TRBJ2-5; D uncertain. V dropped 1 base and J dropped 5 bases, with 8 bases sitting between them. The CDR3 has 13 residues. Germline-derived CDR1 and CDR2 are LGHDT and YNNKEL (reference sequence). The CDR3 bases are TGTGCCAGCAGCCAAGGGGATAGGGAGACCCAGTACTTC. It specifies CASSQGDRETQYF.

This clonotype has at least ten counts. V usage is TRBV2 and J usage is TRBJ2-7; TRBD2 matches 11 bases. The CDR3 is 15 amino acids. V dropped 7 bases and J dropped 0; count of bases not matched to a gene: 5. Germline loops: CDR1 SNHLY, CDR2 FYNNEI. CDR3 coding DNA: TGTGCCAGCACCGAACTAGCGGGAGTCTCCTACGAGCAGTACTTC. Translation: CASTELAGVSYEQYF.

This clonotype was seen ten or more times. The chain is built from TRBV12-3 or TRBV12-4 and TRBJ2-7; maybe TRBD2 (5 bases). CDR3 size: 13 residues. V was cut by 5 bases and J by 6 bases, with 14 bases left in between. CDR3 loop: CASSLGGPGEQYF. CDR3 coding DNA: TGTGCCAGCAGTCTCGGAGGTCCTGGCGAGCAGTACTTC.

The table lists this clonotype with a few counts. The chain employs TRBV7-3 and TRBJ1-1; D is unresolved. The V gene lost 2 bases and the J gene lost 3 bases, with 10 bases spanning the gap. CDR1 and CDR2 (germline): SGHTA, FQGTGA. There are 14 residues in the CDR3. CDR3 nucleotides: TGTGCCAGCAGCTTAGACTCGGAACACACTGAAGCTTTCTTT. Protein product: CASSLDSEHTEAFF.

The sample holds many counts of this clonotype. V usage is TRBV11-2 and J usage is TRBJ2-3; 9 positions match TRBD2. This CDR3 contains 18 residues. The germline V gene encodes CDR1 SGHAT and CDR2 FQNNGV. V gave up 5 bases and J gave up 5 bases; unmatched junction bases: 17. The CDR3 sequence is CASSPRVSPAGGKDTQYF. The CDR3 coding sequence is TGTGCCAGCAGCCCGAGAGTCTCCCCGGCGGGAGGGAAAGATACGCAGTATTTT.

The chain couples TRBV19 to TRBJ2-2; the D gene is possibly TRBD1 (5 bases). This CDR3 has 12 residues. Germline V lookup: CDR1 LNHDA, CDR2 SQIVND (reference sequence). V was shortened by 4 bases and J by 8 bases, with 8 bases between the two germline ends. The CDR3 DNA reads as TGTGCCAGTAGTACCCGACAGGGGGAGCTGTTTTTT. This translates into CASSTRQGELFF.

This clonotype came up a few times. The genes are TRBV5-6 and TRBJ2-4; weak D call: TRBD2 (5 bases). This CDR3 is built from 15 residues. The V gene lost 1 base and the J gene lost 9 bases, with 17 bases spanning the gap. Germline V CDR1 and CDR2: SGHDT, YYEEEE. The DNA for the CDR3 is TGTGCCAGCAGCTTGTTGGTGTCAGGACTCAGCATTCAGTACTTC. It specifies CASSLLVSGLSIQYF.

There are many counts of this clonotype. This chain joins TRBV12-3 or TRBV12-4 and TRBJ1-2, with 11 nucleotides matching TRBD1. The CDR3 runs to 13 residues. Trimming removed 6 bases from V and 8 bases from J; junction bases left unmatched: 5. CDR3 nucleotide sequence: TGTGCCAGCAGCCTGGGACAGGGGGGGGGCTACACCTTC. Residues: CASSLGQGGGYTF.

This clonotype has just a few counts. The V call is TRBV27, the J call TRBJ2-3, with TRBD2 identical over 10 bases. The CDR3 is 16 residues long. The germline V gene has CDR1 MNHEY and CDR2 SMNVEV (reference sequence). Losses at the gene ends were 6 bases for V and 2 bases for J; bases not matched to a gene: 8. As DNA, the CDR3 is TGTGCCAGCAGCCAAGGACTAGCGGCTACCACAGATACGCAGTATTTT. Amino acids: CASSQGLAATTDTQYF.

This clonotype appeared many times. The CDR3 loop is CAWSDGGTRSKLFF. DNA of the CDR3: TGTGCCTGGAGTGACGGGGGGACGCGATCAAAACTGTTTTTT. The rearrangement uses TRBV30 and TRBJ1-4; maybe TRBD1 (5 bases). Germline V gives CDR1 GTSNPN, CDR2 SVGIG (reference sequence). The CDR3 covers 14 residues. V shed 1 base and J shed 10 bases, with 16 bases lying between them.

This clonotype was detected ten times or more. V is TRBV7-2 and J is TRBJ1-1; D possibly corresponds to TRBD1 (5 bases). Germline V CDR1 and CDR2: SGHTA, FQGNSA. The CDR3 runs 14 residues. The germline V and J ends were trimmed by 1 base and 5 bases, with 11 bases remaining between them. The CDR3 protein is CASSLVIGGTEAFF. The CDR3 DNA reads TGTGCCAGCAGCTTAGTAATCGGGGGGACTGAAGCTTTCTTT.

In its sample, this clonotype was seen many times. V gene TRBV3-1 combines with J gene TRBJ2-7, with D possibly called TRBD1 or TRBD2 (5 bases each). The germline V and J ends were trimmed by 4 bases and 3 bases, with 13 bases remaining between them. CDR1 is LGHDT and CDR2 is YNNKEL in the germline V gene (reference sequence). This CDR3 contains 14 residues. This CDR3 reads CASSLRDGYYEQYF. DNA of the CDR3: TGTGCCAGCAGCCTAAGGGACGGCTACTACGAGCAGTACTTC.

This clonotype was picked up a small number of times. The J gene is TRBJ1-1, the V gene TRBV19, with D possibly matching TRBD1 (5 bases). The CDR3 spans 15 residues. In germline, CDR1 is LNHDA, CDR2 SQIVND (reference sequence). Between the trimmed V and J ends, which lost 2 bases and 1 base, there was a span of 11 bases. The CDR3 protein is CASSIPGLGNTEAFF. CDR3 DNA sequence: TGTGCCAGTAGTATACCGGGGCTAGGGAACACTGAAGCTTTCTTT.

This clonotype has just a few counts. V gene TRBV30 combines with J gene TRBJ2-1; the D gene is possibly TRBD1 (6 bases). Looked up from germline, CDR1 is GTSNPN and CDR2 is SVGIG (reference sequence). The CDR3 runs 15 residues. The V and J ends lost 2 bases and 9 bases respectively, with 20 bases between them. CDR3 loop: CAWSIHERGGSEQFF. The CDR3 bases are TGTGCCTGGAGTATTCACGAGAGAGGGGGAAGTGAGCAGTTCTTC. Together with reference TRBV30 and TRBJ2-1, the CDR3 gives the full variable domain: SQTIHQWPATLVQPVGSPLSLECTVEGTSNPNLYWYRQAAGRGLQLLFYSVGIGQISSEVPQNLSASRPQDRQFILSSKKLLLSDSGFYLCAWSIHERGGSEQFFGPGTRLTVL.

Many counts were recorded for this clonotype. This chain connects TRBV6-1 to TRBJ2-7; D gene ambiguous. The germline CDR1 and CDR2 sequences are MNHNS and SASEGT. The CDR3 length is 14 residues. The V and J ends lost 2 bases and 6 bases respectively, with 14 bases between them. This chain's CDR3 is CASSEIRVRAEQYF. CDR3 DNA sequence: TGTGCCAGCAGTGAAATCCGGGTAAGGGCCGAGCAGTACTTC.

This clonotype was observed at least ten times. J is TRBJ2-3 and V is TRBV7-6; 14 nucleotides match TRBD2. V was pared by 3 bases and J by 3 bases, with 11 bases of the junction left unmatched. Germline V gene sequence: CDR1 SGHVS, CDR2 FNYEAQ. The CDR3 spans 19 residues. The CDR3 loop reads CASSLSIRLAGGGTDTQYF. CDR3 DNA sequence: TGTGCCAGCAGCTTGAGTATTCGACTAGCGGGAGGGGGAACAGATACGCAGTATTTT.

The gene calls are TRBV11-2 and TRBJ1-2; TRBD1 matches at 9 bases. Trimming cost V 0 bases and J 8 bases; bases outside gene matches: 4. CDR1 is SGHAT, CDR2 FQNNGV, per germline. The CDR3 sequence is 14 residues long. This chain's CDR3 is CASSLDRTGVGYTF. The CDR3 DNA is TGTGCCAGCAGCTTAGATCGGACAGGGGTCGGCTACACCTTC.

The rearrangement joins TRBV9 to TRBJ2-5, with 9 bases identical to TRBD1. Germline CDR1 and CDR2: SGDLS and YYNGEE. The CDR3 loop spans 15 amino acids. J gave up 5 bases and V 2 bases, and 7 bases lay outside the gene matches. CDR3 bases: TGTGCCAGCAGCGTGGATTGGACAGGGGAGGAGACCCAGTACTTC. This encodes CASSVDWTGEETQYF.

The chain has TRBV19 and TRBJ1-4; D uncertain. The germline V gene has CDR1 LNHDA and CDR2 SQIVND (reference sequence). The CDR3 contains 15 residues. The germline V and J ends were trimmed by 9 bases and 5 bases, with 19 bases remaining between them. Here the CDR3 reads CASTSGMLRNEKLFF. DNA for the CDR3: TGTGCCAGCACCAGTGGGATGCTCCGGAATGAAAAACTGTTTTTT.

The chain uses TRBV5-1 and TRBJ2-3, with 8 bases that match TRBD2. With V trimmed by 2 bases and J by 1 base, 3 bases remained unmatched. Germline CDR1 SGHRS, CDR2 YFSETQ. CDR3 length: 15 amino acids. CDR3 in amino acids: CASSFGLARTDTQYF. The CDR3 DNA is TGCGCCAGCAGCTTCGGACTAGCACGCACAGATACGCAGTATTTT.

This clonotype was seen repeatedly, ten times or more. The genes are TRBV10-1 and TRBJ2-7, with 9 bases identical to TRBD2. The CDR3 runs to 15 residues. The germline V gene has CDR1 WNHNN and CDR2 SYGVQD (reference sequence). Trimming cost V 3 bases and J 4 bases; bases outside gene matches: 7. The CDR3 DNA sequence: TGCGCCAGCAGTGATGGAGTAGCGGGAGTGTACGAGCAGTACTTC. Translating it yields CASSDGVAGVYEQYF.

This chain connects TRBV12-3 or TRBV12-4 to TRBJ1-2; D is undetermined. The length of the CDR3 is 15 residues. The germline V and J ends were trimmed by 3 bases and 3 bases, with 14 bases remaining between them. CDR3 DNA: TGTGCCAGCAGTTTTCAGGATCGGAGTGACTATGGCTACACCTTC. The encoded protein is CASSFQDRSDYGYTF.

The rearrangement uses TRBV20-1 and TRBJ1-2; tentative D call: TRBD1 (5 bases). The CDR3 has 13 amino acids. The germline CDR1 and CDR2 sequences are DFQATT and SNEGSKA (reference sequence). The V gene lost 5 bases and the J gene lost 4 bases, with 14 bases spanning the gap. CDR3: CSASLLGGYGYTF. CDR3 nucleotides: TGCAGTGCTTCCCTCCTCGGGGGCTATGGCTACACCTTC.

This clonotype was observed a few times. This rearrangement joins TRBV5-1 to TRBJ1-2; no clear D gene. The CDR3 totals 13 residues. Trimming left V 0 bases short and J 3 bases short, with 6 bases between. Germline values: CDR1 SGHRS, CDR2 YFSETQ. CDR3 bases: TGCGCCAGCAGCTTGGAGCCGGACTATGGCTACACCTTC. Translating gives CASSLEPDYGYTF. The full variable domain, in which reference TRBV5-1 and TRBJ1-2 provide the parts outside the CDR3, is KAGVTQTPRYLIKTRGQQVTLSCSPISGHRSVSWYQQTPGQGLQFLFEYFSETQRNKGNFPGRFSGRQFSNSRSEMNVSTLELGDSALYLCASSLEPDYGYTFGSGTRLTVV.

This clonotype has at least ten counts. The J gene is TRBJ1-2, the V gene TRBV2; no clear D gene. Trimming removed 4 bases from V and 7 bases from J, with 13 bases in between. Germline assignment: CDR1 SNHLY and CDR2 FYNNEI. This CDR3 is built from 13 residues. The CDR3 nucleotides read TGTGCCAGCAGTGGGACTTCGGAGAGTGGCTACACCTTC. As protein: CASSGTSESGYTF.

This clonotype has a count of ten or more. The V call is TRBV3-1, the J call TRBJ2-1; TRBD2 matches 9 bases. Germline-derived CDR1 and CDR2 are LGHDT and YNNKEL (reference sequence). After removal of 3 bases from V and 5 bases from J, the junction contained 8 bases not matched to a gene. CDR3 length: 16 residues. For the CDR3, the DNA is TGTGCCAGCAGCCAGGAGGCGGGAGGGATGCACAATGAGCAGTTCTTC. This encodes CASSQEAGGMHNEQFF.

This clonotype was recorded at least ten times. The V call is TRBV29-1, the J call TRBJ2-3; the match to TRBD2 covers 10 bases. This CDR3 is built from 16 residues. V shed 1 base and J 1 base; nucleotides not matched to a gene: 5. Germline V gives CDR1 SQVTM, CDR2 ANQGSEA. The CDR3 DNA is TGCAGCGTTGAAGCGACTAGCGGGCTAGGCACAGATACGCAGTATTTT. Its protein product is CSVEATSGLGTDTQYF.